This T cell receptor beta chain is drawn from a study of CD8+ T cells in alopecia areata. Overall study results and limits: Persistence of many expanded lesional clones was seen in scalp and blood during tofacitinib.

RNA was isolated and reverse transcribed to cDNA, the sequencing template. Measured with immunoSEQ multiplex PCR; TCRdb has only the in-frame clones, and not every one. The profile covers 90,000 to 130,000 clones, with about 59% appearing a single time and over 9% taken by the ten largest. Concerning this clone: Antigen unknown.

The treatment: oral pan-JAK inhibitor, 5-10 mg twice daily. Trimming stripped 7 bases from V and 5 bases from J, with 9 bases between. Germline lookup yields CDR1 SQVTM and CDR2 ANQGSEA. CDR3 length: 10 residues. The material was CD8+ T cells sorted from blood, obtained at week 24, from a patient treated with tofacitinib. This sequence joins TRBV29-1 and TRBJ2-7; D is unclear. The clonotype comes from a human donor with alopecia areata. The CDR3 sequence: CSAREDEQYF. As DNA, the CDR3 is TGCAGCGCCAGAGAGGACGAGCAGTACTTC.